These T cell receptor beta chains were read from a single sample in a study of blood T cell repertoires in COVID-19. Profiling relied on immunoSEQ multiplex PCR, and the TCRdb table lists in-frame clones only, not all of them. The data show roughly 200,000 clones, 83% seen once. The sequenced material came from peripheral blood. Source of these receptors: a woman in her twenties or thirties with COVID-19, enrolled during active disease. Both conserved end residues are part of each CDR3. The D gene is left open where the match is weak. Size values are once, few and many counts, or a class for expanded clones, and some rows have none.

TRBJ2-3	TRBV4-2	NA	TRBD2	TGTGCCAGCAGCCAACAAATTGGGCTTAGCGGGAGCACAGATACGCAGTATTTT	CASSQQIGLSGSTDTQYF
TRBJ2-6	TRBV18	NA	NA	TGTGCCAGCTCACCACAGGAGTCAGGGGCCAACGTCCTGACTTTC	CASSPQESGANVLTF
TRBJ2-1	TRBV6-5	NA	TRBD2	TGTGCCAGCAGGACGGCGGGGGGCCGGGACAATGAGCAGTTCTTC	CASRTAGGRDNEQFF
TRBJ1-5	TRBV19	NA	TRBD1	TGTGCCAGTGTTGCAGGGGGGCTCAATCAGCCCCAGCATTTT	CASVAGGLNQPQHF
TRBJ1-1	TRBV5-1	NA	TRBD1	TGCGCCAGCAGCTCGGGACAGGGTGACACTGAAGCTTTCTTT	CASSSGQGDTEAFF
TRBJ2-1	TRBV18	NA	NA	TGTGCCAGCTCACCAACCGGGCGAGGGAATGAGCAGTTCTTC	CASSPTGRGNEQFF
TRBJ2-5	TRBV9	NA	TRBD2	TGTGCCAGCAGCGTAGGAACTAGCGGGGGAGAGGAGACCCAGTACTTC	CASSVGTSGGEETQYF
TRBJ2-2	TRBV7-7	NA	NA	TGTGCCAGCAGCCCGGGACTTAACACCGGGGAGCTGTTTTTT	CASSPGLNTGELFF
TRBJ2-7	TRBV30	NA	TRBD2	TGTGCCTGGAGTGGCTATAGCGGGAGGGCCAACGAGCAGTACTTC	CAWSGYSGRANEQYF
TRBJ1-2	TRBV18	NA	NA	TGTGCCAGCTCACCACCAGGGGAGGGCTATGGCTACACCTTC	CASSPPGEGYGYTF
TRBJ1-1	TRBV5-1	NA	TRBD1	TGCGCCAGCAGCCGGACAGGGAGCGACACTGAAGCTTTCTTT	CASSRTGSDTEAFF
TRBJ1-1	TRBV6-2/TRBV6-3	once	NA	TGTGCCAGCAGTTACTCGACGGGACACTTGAACACTGAAGCTTTCTTT	CASSYSTGHLNTEAFF
TRBJ1-6	TRBV6-2/TRBV6-3	NA	NA	TGTGCCAGCAGCCCGTTGGGGGGTAATTCACCCCACCACTTT	CASSPLGGNSPHHF
TRBJ2-5	TRBV15	once	NA	TGTGCCACCAGCTATTTAGAGACCCAGTACTTC	CATSYLETQYF
TRBJ1-2	TRBV11-3	few	NA	TGTGCCATCCCAGCGAGACAGTCCCCTGGCTACACCTTC	CAIPARQSPGYTF
TRBJ2-7	TRBV5-4	once	TRBD1	TGTGCCAGCAGCTGGGGGGACAGGGTCTCCTACGAGCAGTACTTC	CASSWGDRVSYEQYF
TRBJ2-5	TRBV12-3/TRBV12-4	NA	NA	TGTGCCAGCAGGGGAGGCCAAGAGACCCAGTACTTC	CASRGGQETQYF
TRBJ1-2	TRBV7-9	NA	TRBD1	TGTGCCAGCAGCTTAAATGACAGGGATGGCTACACCTTC	CASSLNDRDGYTF
TRBJ2-2	TRBV3-1/TRBV3-2	NA	NA	TGTGCCAGCAGCCAAGTAGGCGGCACCGGGGAGCTGTTTTTT	CASSQVGGTGELFF
TRBJ2-7	TRBV7-2	NA	NA	TGTGCCAGCAGCTTATTGCGGGGTCTCTCCTACGAGCAGTACTTC	CASSLLRGLSYEQYF
TRBJ2-5	TRBV4-1	NA	TRBD2	TGCGCCAGCAGCCCGGTCTGGACTAGCGGACAAGAGACCCAGTACTTC	CASSPVWTSGQETQYF
TRBJ1-6	TRBV28	NA	NA	TGTGCCAGCACCAACGGACAATACAATTCACCCCTCCACTTT	CASTNGQYNSPLHF
TRBJ2-5	TRBV19	NA	NA	TGTGCCAGTAGCCCCAAAAGGGGGAATAGGGAGACCCAGTACTTC	CASSPKRGNRETQYF
TRBJ2-1	TRBV5-4	NA	TRBD1	TGTGCCAGCAGTTCCACGGACAGGCTTCACAATGAGCAGTTCTTC	CASSSTDRLHNEQFF
TRBJ2-3	TRBV6-1	NA	NA	TGTGCCAGCAGTGAAGCCAGTCTAGATACGCAGTATTTT	CASSEASLDTQYF
TRBJ1-6	TRBV6-4	NA	TRBD1	TGTGCCAGCAGTGCCGGGACAGGGGATCTTAATTCACCCCTCCACTTT	CASSAGTGDLNSPLHF
TRBJ2-3	TRBV24-1	NA	TRBD2	TGTGCCACCAGTGGATTCGGCAGCGGGGGATCCACAGATACGCAGTATTTT	CATSGFGSGGSTDTQYF
TRBJ2-1	TRBV28	NA	TRBD2	TGTGCCAGCAGGTCTATCCTAGCGGGGGGGCGCAATGAGCAGTTCTTC	CASRSILAGGRNEQFF
TRBJ2-2	TRBV9	NA	NA	TGTGCCAGCAGCGTAGAGGCAGGGGCGAACACCGGGGAGCTGTTTTTT	CASSVEAGANTGELFF
TRBJ1-2	TRBV12-3/TRBV12-4	once	TRBD1	TGTGCCAGCAGTCCACAGGGGTCCCGTGGCTACACCTTC	CASSPQGSRGYTF
TRBJ1-6	TRBV10-3	NA	NA	TGTGCCATCAGTGGCGGGGACCCCGAGGTTTCTCTGTATAATTCACCCCTCCACTTT	CAISGGDPEVSLYNSPLHF
TRBJ2-1	TRBV11-2	once	TRBD2	TGTGCCAGCAGCCTACTAGCGGGGGGGCCGGGCAATGAGCAGTTCTTC	CASSLLAGGPGNEQFF
TRBJ2-7	TRBV7-2	NA	NA	TGTGCCAGCAGCTTCCCTCTAAACTCCTACGAGCAGTACTTC	CASSFPLNSYEQYF
TRBJ2-7	TRBV27	NA	NA	TGTGCCAGCAGTAAACAGGGTTTCTCCTACGAGCAGTACTTC	CASSKQGFSYEQYF
TRBJ2-3	TRBV4-3	once	NA	TGCGCCAGCAGCCATGGAGGGGCGGCCCGTACAGATACGCAGTATTTT	CASSHGGAARTDTQYF
TRBJ2-5	TRBV2	once	TRBD2	TGTGCCAGCAGCCATGGGACTAGCGGGATTCAAGAGACCCAGTACTTC	CASSHGTSGIQETQYF
TRBJ2-7	TRBV12-5	NA	TRBD1	TGTGCTAGTCTACCACCGACAGGGGCGTACTACGAGCAGTACTTC	CASLPPTGAYYEQYF
TRBJ1-1	TRBV5-4	NA	NA	TGTGCCAGCAGCTTGTCGTCTAACACTGAAGCTTTCTTT	CASSLSSNTEAFF
TRBJ1-2	TRBV19	NA	TRBD1	TGTGCCAGTAGTATAGGTCCGGGACAGACCGTTTATGGCTACACCTTC	CASSIGPGQTVYGYTF
TRBJ1-2	TRBV10-3	NA	NA	TGTGCCATCAGTGAGTCGACTTTGGGGGGGGAAGGCTACACCTTC	CAISESTLGGEGYTF
TRBJ2-7	TRBV5-1	NA	TRBD1	TGCGCCAGCAGCCTCCCCCGGACAGGGAGCTCCTACGAGCAGTACTTC	CASSLPRTGSSYEQYF
TRBJ2-1	TRBV7-2	NA	NA	TGTGCCAGCAGCTTAGATTTGTGGGAGTCAGACAATGAGCAGTTCTTC	CASSLDLWESDNEQFF
TRBJ1-1	TRBV6-6	NA	NA	TGTGCCAGCAGTTACTACCAAAATTCGGCTGAAGCTTTCTTT	CASSYYQNSAEAFF
TRBJ1-2	TRBV7-2	few	NA	TGTGCCAGCAGCTTTCCCAGACAACTCCACTATGGCTACACCTTC	CASSFPRQLHYGYTF
TRBJ2-3	TRBV4-3	NA	TRBD2	TGCGCCAGCAGCCAGGGCCTAGCGGGGGGGGCCACAGATACGCAGTATTTT	CASSQGLAGGATDTQYF
TRBJ2-1	TRBV19	few	TRBD2	TGTGCCAGTAGTATTCTAGCGGCCTACAATGAGCAGTTCTTC	CASSILAAYNEQFF
TRBJ1-5	TRBV9	NA	TRBD1	TGTGCCAGCAGTACAGGGGTTGGAAATCAGCCCCAGCATTTT	CASSTGVGNQPQHF
TRBJ2-7	TRBV7-9	NA	NA	TGTGCCAGCAGCTTAGGCAGGGACTCCTACGAGCAGTACTTC	CASSLGRDSYEQYF
TRBJ2-2	TRBV9	NA	NA	TGTGCCAGCACCGGAGTAGGGGTCACCGGGGAGCTGTTTTTT	CASTGVGVTGELFF
TRBJ2-3	TRBV27	NA	TRBD1	TGTGCCAGCAGTGTTACAGGGGGCCGGAGCACAGATACGCAGTATTTT	CASSVTGGRSTDTQYF
TRBJ1-5	TRBV5-1	NA	NA	TGCGCCAGCAGCCCCCAGGGAACCACGGGGCCCCAGCATTTT	CASSPQGTTGPQHF
TRBJ1-1	TRBV18	NA	NA	TGTGCCAGCTCACCACTAGGGGCTGGAAACACTGAAGCTTTCTTT	CASSPLGAGNTEAFF
TRBJ1-2	TRBV7-2	NA	NA	TGTGCCAGCAGCTTAGTCACCCGACAGGTCGGGCGGGGCTACACCTTC	CASSLVTRQVGRGYTF
TRBJ2-2	TRBV12-3/TRBV12-4	NA	NA	TGTGCCAGCAGTTTGGGAGTTATCGGGGAGCTGTTTTTT	CASSLGVIGELFF
TRBJ2-1	TRBV29-1	NA	TRBD2	TGCAGCGCCCGTGCCGGGACTAGCGGGAGGGGAGCGTCCTACAATGAGCAGTTCTTC	CSARAGTSGRGASYNEQFF
TRBJ2-5	TRBV30	NA	TRBD2	TGTGCCTGGAGGCTAGCGGGGCAAGAGACCCAGTACTTC	CAWRLAGQETQYF
TRBJ2-7	TRBV7-9	NA	NA	TGTGCCAGCAGCCCAAGCACGTACGAGCAGTACTTC	CASSPSTYEQYF
TRBJ1-3	TRBV5-1	NA	NA	TGCGCCAGCAGCTTAACAGGAGCCTCTGGAAACACCATATATTTT	CASSLTGASGNTIYF
TRBJ1-2	TRBV30	NA	TRBD1	TGTGCCTCCCCGCCGGGACAGGGGGACTATGGCTACACCTTC	CASPPGQGDYGYTF